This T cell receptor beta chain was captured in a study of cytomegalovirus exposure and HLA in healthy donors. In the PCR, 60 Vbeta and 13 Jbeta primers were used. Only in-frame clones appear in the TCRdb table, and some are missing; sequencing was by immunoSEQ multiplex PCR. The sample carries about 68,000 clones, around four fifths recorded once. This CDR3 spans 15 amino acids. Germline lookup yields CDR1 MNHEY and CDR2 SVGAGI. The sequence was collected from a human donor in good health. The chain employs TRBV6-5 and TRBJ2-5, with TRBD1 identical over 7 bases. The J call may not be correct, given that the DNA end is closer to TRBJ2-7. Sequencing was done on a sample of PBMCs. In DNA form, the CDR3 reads TGTGCCAGCAGTACCTTCGGGACAGACTCCTACGAGCAGTACTTC. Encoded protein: CASSTFGTDSYEQYF.